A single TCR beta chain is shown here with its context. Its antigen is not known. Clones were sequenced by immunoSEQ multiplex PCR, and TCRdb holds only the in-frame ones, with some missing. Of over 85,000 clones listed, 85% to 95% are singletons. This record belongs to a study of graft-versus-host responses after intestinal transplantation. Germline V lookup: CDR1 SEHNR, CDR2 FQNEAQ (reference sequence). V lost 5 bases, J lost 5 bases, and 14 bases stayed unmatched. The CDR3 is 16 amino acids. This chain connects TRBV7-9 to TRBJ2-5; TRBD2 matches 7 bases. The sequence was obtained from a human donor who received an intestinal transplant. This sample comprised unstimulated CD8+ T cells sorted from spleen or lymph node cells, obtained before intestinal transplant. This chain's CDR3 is CASSPGTTLRWETQYF. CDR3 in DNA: TGTGCCAGCAGCCCCGGGACTACCCTAAGGTGGGAGACCCAGTACTTC. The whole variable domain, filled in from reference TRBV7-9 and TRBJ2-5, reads DTGVSQNPRHKITKRGQNVTFRCDPISEHNRLYWYRQTLGQGPEFLTYFQNEAQLEKSRLLSDRFSAERPKGSFSTLEIQRTEQGDSAMYLCASSPGTTLRWETQYFGPGTRLLVL.